What follows are 29 T cell receptor beta chains derived from one specimen sequenced in a study of T cells in Graves' hyperthyroidism and ophthalmopathy (dated by TCRdb to between 2018 and 2021). Libraries were prepared through multiplex PCR. Sequencing took place on an Illumina HiSeq 2000. Amplification of TCR beta CDR3 regions was carried out from RNA transcripts. For the first round of RT-PCR on the TCR CDR3, the HTBI primer set was used together with the Qiagen OneStep RT-PCR kit. The public sequencing data were trimmed at Q25 with fastp and processed into clonotypes with MiXCR by TCRdb, which kept only in-frame beta chains. Rows with a matching CDR3 protein are joined into one entry that keeps the most common DNA and genes. The sample table records about 530,000 distinct CDR3 sequences; about a sixth of these occur just once. Approximately 16% of the sample lies in the top ten. The sequencing input was blood. The receptor set was obtained from a woman aged 18-35 years with Graves' ophthalmopathy.

A few counts support this clonotype. J is TRBJ1-1 and V is TRBV27, with TRBD1 matching over 8 bases. With 5 bases clipped from V and 7 bases from J, the junction kept 9 bases outside the gene matches. Germline V CDR1 and CDR2: MNHEY, SMNVEV (reference sequence). The CDR3 contains 14 residues. This CDR3 reads CASSRTGQALEAFF. As DNA, the CDR3 is TGTGCCAGCAGTCGAACGGGACAGGCCCTTGAAGCTTTCTTT.

At least ten counts were recorded for this clonotype. The chain couples TRBV3-1 to TRBJ2-1, with 8 nucleotides matching TRBD1. The CDR3 length is 15 residues. Germline CDR1 LGHDT, CDR2 YNNKEL (reference sequence). V was pared by 3 bases and J by 4 bases, with 5 bases of the junction left unmatched. The CDR3 DNA follows: TGTGCCAGCAGCCAGGACAGGGTAAAATACAATGAGCAGTTCTTC. This sequence encodes CASSQDRVKYNEQFF.

This clonotype was detected ten times or more. V is TRBV28 and J is TRBJ1-2; no clear D. The germline CDR1 and CDR2 sequences are MDHEN and SYDVKM. CDR3 length: 14 residues. The V gene lost 7 bases and the J gene lost 5 bases, with 17 bases spanning the gap. The CDR3: CASTETPRSYGYTF. The CDR3 nucleotides are TGTGCCAGCACCGAGACACCCCGTTCTTATGGCTACACCTTC.

The sample holds a few counts of this clonotype. The chain is built from TRBV7-9 and TRBJ2-3, with 8 nucleotides matching TRBD2. Germline V lookup: CDR1 SEHNR, CDR2 FQNEAQ (reference sequence). J lost 0 bases, V lost 5 bases, and 4 bases had no gene match. This CDR3 contains 15 residues. The CDR3 DNA sequence: TGTGCCAGCAGCCCGCCTAGCGGGAGCACAGATACGCAGTATTTT. Protein: CASSPPSGSTDTQYF.

The table lists this clonotype with many counts. This CDR3 reads CASRDRGQFNEKLFF. The CDR3 coding sequence is TGTGCCAGCAGGGATAGGGGACAGTTTAATGAAAAACTGTTTTTT. This chain uses TRBV28 with TRBJ1-4; 7 bases are a match to TRBD1. This CDR3 region has 15 residues. Germline loops: CDR1 MDHEN, CDR2 SYDVKM. Trimming removed 6 bases from V and 4 bases from J; junction bases left unmatched: 8.

The rearrangement uses TRBV19 and TRBJ1-1; D gene uncertain. The V end was cut by 6 bases, the J end by 1 base, with 9 bases between. The CDR3 is made up of 13 amino acids. The germline V gene has CDR1 LNHDA and CDR2 SQIVND (reference sequence). The CDR3 is CASRAQENTEAFF. CDR3 DNA sequence: TGTGCCAGTAGGGCTCAGGAGAACACTGAAGCTTTCTTT.

There are many counts of this clonotype. The V and J genes are TRBV7-2 and TRBJ2-5, with unresolved D. This CDR3 contains 13 residues. Trimming took 5 bases from V and 6 from J, leaving 13 bases between them. Germline-derived CDR1 and CDR2 are SGHTA and FQGNSA. The CDR3 nucleotides are TGTGCCAGCAGCCCTGGGCCTAGGCAGACCCAGTACTTC. Its protein product is CASSPGPRQTQYF.

There are many counts of this clonotype. The J gene is TRBJ1-1, the V gene TRBV9; TRBD1 is a possible D gene (6 bases). The CDR3 extends over 15 amino acids. CDR1 and CDR2 (germline): SGDLS, YYNGEE. Trimming took off 6 bases at V and 0 bases at J, with 15 bases between the two ends. The CDR3 sequence is CASTPDRLMNTEAFF. The CDR3 DNA reads TGTGCCAGCACCCCGGACAGACTCATGAACACTGAAGCTTTCTTT.

Ten or more counts support this clonotype. V gene TRBV20-1 combines with J gene TRBJ2-1, with D unclear. Germline CDR1 DFQATT, CDR2 SNEGSKA (reference sequence). The CDR3 has 10 residues. Trimming pared 2 bases from V and 7 bases from J, leaving 3 bases between. The CDR3 loop reads CSARLNEQFF. Here the CDR3 DNA reads TGCAGTGCTAGACTAAATGAGCAGTTCTTC.

This clonotype was picked up many times. The rearrangement joins TRBV18 to TRBJ1-1; tentatively, D is TRBD1 (5 bases). CDR1 KGHSH and CDR2 LQKENI come from the germline V gene. V gave up 4 bases and J gave up 1 base, with 10 bases separating them. The CDR3 has 14 residues. The CDR3 coding sequence is TGTGCCAGCTCACAGTTAGGACAGAACACTGAAGCTTTCTTT. This sequence encodes CASSQLGQNTEAFF.

The chain has TRBV5-4 and TRBJ1-5; D unclear. Germline CDR1 reads SGHNT; CDR2 reads YYREEE (reference sequence). V gave up 3 bases and J gave up 0 bases, with 13 bases separating them. The CDR3 has 16 amino acids. The chain's CDR3 is CASSYGGVRSNQPQHF. CDR3 nucleotides: TGTGCCAGCAGCTACGGAGGCGTCCGTAGCAATCAGCCCCAGCATTTT.

The chain carries TRBV5-1 and TRBJ2-7, with 13 bases fitting TRBD2. Germline values: CDR1 SGHRS, CDR2 YFSETQ. V lost 4 bases to trimming and J lost 5 bases; unmatched junction nucleotides: 3. This CDR3 has 14 residues. The CDR3 nucleotides read TGCGCCAGCAGCGGACTAGCGGGAGTCAACGAGCAGTACTTC. Amino acid sequence: CASSGLAGVNEQYF.

The rearrangement joins TRBV15 to TRBJ1-2, with D unclear. The CDR3 totals 14 residues. The V end lost 0 bases, the J end lost 4 bases, and 9 bases lay between the germline ends. Germline V CDR1 and CDR2: LNHNV, YYDKDF (reference sequence). DNA for the CDR3: TGTGCCACCAGCAGAGATTATGCGATCTATGGCTACACCTTC. Encoded protein: CATSRDYAIYGYTF.

This clonotype was recorded at least ten times. The gene calls are TRBV7-9 and TRBJ1-1, with 9 bases aligning to TRBD1. The CDR3 sequence is 13 residues long. Germline V CDR1 and CDR2: SEHNR, FQNEAQ (reference sequence). With 4 bases clipped from V and 6 bases from J, the junction kept 3 bases outside the gene matches. CDR3 DNA sequence: TGTGCCAGCAGCTGGGACAGGGACGCTGAAGCTTTCTTT. Encoded protein: CASSWDRDAEAFF.

This clonotype was counted many times. This rearrangement joins TRBV6-2 or TRBV6-3 to TRBJ2-5; 12 nucleotides line up with TRBD2. CDR3 length: 17 residues. The germline V gene has CDR1 MNHEY and CDR2 SVGEGT. With V trimmed by 0 bases and J by 5 bases, 7 bases remained unmatched. CDR3 region: CASSYSNPSGRAETQYF. The CDR3 nucleotides are TGTGCCAGCAGTTACTCCAATCCTAGCGGGAGGGCCGAGACCCAGTACTTC.

This clonotype was recorded many times. This chain joins TRBV30 and TRBJ2-1, with D tentatively TRBD1 (5 bases). V was clipped by 4 bases and J by 2 bases, with 12 bases between them. This CDR3 spans 14 amino acids. In germline, CDR1 is GTSNPN, CDR2 SVGIG (reference sequence). In DNA, the CDR3 is TGTGCCTGGAATGAAGGGGTAGCCTACAATGAGCAGTTCTTC. It specifies CAWNEGVAYNEQFF.

This clonotype has a handful of counts. The gene calls are TRBV13 and TRBJ2-5, with a weak D call TRBD1 (6 bases). The CDR3 length is 14 residues. V lost 5 bases to trimming and J lost 6 bases, with 16 bases between them. The germline gives CDR1 PRHDT, CDR2 FYEKMQ (reference sequence). CDR3: CASSPQGSAKTQYF. The CDR3 DNA reads as TGTGCCAGCAGCCCCCAGGGGAGCGCGAAGACCCAGTACTTC.

The sample holds many counts of this clonotype. V gene TRBV5-1 combines with J gene TRBJ1-3, with D possibly being TRBD1 (5 bases). V lost 4 bases to trimming and J lost 0 bases, with 8 bases between them. Germline assignment: CDR1 SGHRS and CDR2 YFSETQ. This CDR3 is 14 amino acids long. This chain's CDR3 is CASSPGGSGNTIYF. In nucleotides, the CDR3 is TGCGCCAGCAGCCCGGGGGGCTCTGGAAACACCATATATTTT.

This chain uses TRBV20-1 with TRBJ2-5; the D is unclear. Trimming left V 6 bases short and J 0 bases short, with 11 bases between. Per germline, CDR1 DFQATT and CDR2 SNEGSKA (reference sequence). The CDR3 runs to 13 residues. The CDR3 spells CSAGSADQETQYF. As DNA, the CDR3 is TGCAGTGCCGGAAGCGCCGACCAAGAGACCCAGTACTTC.

This clonotype was counted many times. This chain joins TRBV6-6 and TRBJ2-7, with D unresolved. V lost 2 bases and J lost 0, with 8 bases in between. Germline V gene lookup returns CDR1 MNHNY and CDR2 SVGAGI (reference sequence). The CDR3 is 14 residues long. The CDR3 nucleotides are TGTGCCAGCAGTTACGCCCTGAACTCCTACGAGCAGTACTTC. It encodes CASSYALNSYEQYF.

There are many counts of this clonotype. The J gene is TRBJ1-2, the V gene TRBV7-3; D not resolved. The V end lost 8 bases, the J end lost 1 base, and 5 bases lay between the germline ends. The CDR3 is 11 amino acids. CDR1 and CDR2 from the germline V gene are SGHTA and FQGTGA. Here the CDR3 reads CASGDNYGYTF. CDR3 sequence (DNA): TGTGCCAGCGGAGATAACTATGGCTACACCTTC. The full variable domain, its missing parts supplied by reference TRBV7-3 and TRBJ1-2, is GAGVSQTPSNKVTEKGKYVELRCDPISGHTALYWYRQSLGQGPEFLIYFQGTGAADDSGLPNDRFFAVRPEGSVSTLKIQRTERGDSAVYLCASGDNYGYTFGSGTRLTVV.

The chain is built from TRBV7-3 and TRBJ2-5, with 13 positions matching TRBD2. CDR3 size: 16 residues. Germline V gene lookup returns CDR1 SGHTA and CDR2 FQGTGA. J lost 2 bases, V lost 5 bases, and 5 bases had no gene match. The CDR3 DNA is TGTGCCAGCAGCGCCGGACTAGCGGGAGAACAAGAGACCCAGTACTTC. It yields the protein CASSAGLAGEQETQYF.

A few counts support this clonotype. The rearrangement links TRBV6-1 to TRBJ2-5; 9 bases are shared with TRBD2. The ends lost 4 bases at V and 5 bases at J; junction bases unmatched: 5. This CDR3 spans 14 amino acids. CDR1 is MNHNS and CDR2 is SASEGT in the germline V gene. The CDR3 DNA is TGTGCCAGCAGTGGAACGGGACTAGCCGAGACCCAGTACTTC. It encodes CASSGTGLAETQYF.

This clonotype has only a few counts. The rearrangement uses TRBV28 and TRBJ1-2; TRBD1 matches at 7 bases. The junction had 7 bases not matched to a gene; V was cut back by 5 bases and J by 4 bases. Germline V gene sequence: CDR1 MDHEN, CDR2 SYDVKM. This CDR3 spans 14 amino acids. The CDR3 coding sequence is TGTGCCAGCAGTCGGGACAGAGGGGTCTATGGCTACACCTTC. Protein product: CASSRDRGVYGYTF.

In the case of this clonotype: One junction end disagrees with the germline gene, perhaps due to a read error. V gene TRBV11-2 combines with J gene TRBJ2-7; D uncertain. CDR1 is SGHAT and CDR2 is FQNNGV in the germline V gene. The CDR3 runs to 17 residues. The CDR3 protein is CASSLDDFETRSSEQYF. The CDR3, as DNA: TGTGCCAGCAGCTTAGATGATTTTGAGACGAGGTCCTCCGAGCAGTACTTC.

Only a few counts were recorded for this clonotype. The chain employs TRBV27 and TRBJ2-3, with 8 bases lining up with TRBD2. This CDR3 has 15 amino acids. V trimming: 2 bases; J trimming: 3 bases; junction bases outside the gene matches: 4. Germline lookup yields CDR1 MNHEY and CDR2 SMNVEV (reference sequence). The CDR3 nucleotides read TGTGCCAGCAGTTTAGTGGCTAGCGGGACAGATACGCAGTATTTT. Protein: CASSLVASGTDTQYF.

CDR3 DNA sequence: TGTGCCAGCAGTGAATGGGAAGGGGCCTACCAAGAGACCCAGTACTTC. Translated, it gives CASSEWEGAYQETQYF. This chain connects TRBV6-1 to TRBJ2-5; possible D gene TRBD1, 5 bases. The V and J ends lost 2 bases and 0 bases respectively, with 13 bases between them. Germline V gives CDR1 MNHNS, CDR2 SASEGT. The CDR3 extends over 16 amino acids.

This clonotype was seen a handful of times. This CDR3 is CASSKTGRYGYTF. CDR3 sequence (DNA): TGTGCCAGCAGCAAAACAGGGCGCTATGGCTACACCTTC. V usage is TRBV5-6 and J usage is TRBJ1-2; D might be TRBD1 (6 bases). The CDR3 has 13 residues. Germline lookup yields CDR1 SGHDT and CDR2 YYEEEE. V was shortened by 4 bases and J by 4 bases, with 11 bases between the two germline ends.

The chain carries TRBV4-1 and TRBJ2-4, with no clear D. The CDR3 extends over 14 amino acids. Germline V gene data show CDR1 as MGHRA and CDR2 as YSYEKL. The ends were cut back, 0 bases at V and 6 bases at J, with 9 bases in the middle. The CDR3 region is CASSQEGGRNIQYF. The CDR3 DNA sequence: TGCGCCAGCAGCCAAGAAGGCGGCAGAAACATTCAGTACTTC.